These 16 T cell receptor beta chains came from one sample sequenced in a study of blood T cell repertoires in COVID-19. The data were produced by immunoSEQ multiplex PCR, yet TCRdb's version contains in-frame clones alone and is incomplete. The data show about 190,000 clones, 75% to 90% seen once. The sequenced sample was peripheral blood. These receptors all come from a man aged 30-40 years with acute or convalescent COVID-19.

This clone has a handful of counts. The chain recombines TRBV14 with TRBJ1-6; a possible D gene is TRBD1 (6 bases). The CDR3 runs to 13 residues. Between the trimmed V and J ends, which lost 4 bases and 13 bases, there was a span of 14 bases. Germline CDR1 reads SGHDN; CDR2 reads FVKESK. In DNA, the CDR3 is TGTGCCAGCAGCCTCATCGGGGACAATCCCCTCCACTTT. Protein product: CASSLIGDNPLHF. Full variable domain (rest looked up from reference TRBV14 and TRBJ1-6): EAGVTQFPSHSVIEKGQTVTLRCDPISGHDNLYWYRRVMGKEIKFLLHFVKESKQDESGMPNNRFLAERTGGTYSTLKVQPAELEDSGVYFCASSLIGDNPLHFGNGTRLTVT.

The chain couples TRBV27 to TRBJ2-3; 11 positions match TRBD2. With V trimmed by 5 bases and J by 5 bases, 9 bases remained unmatched. CDR3 length equals 16 residues. Germline V gene sequence: CDR1 MNHEY, CDR2 SMNVEV (reference sequence). Written as DNA, the CDR3 is TGTGCCAGCAGTCTCAGGCGACTAGCGGGGTTAGATACGCAGTATTTT. It yields the protein CASSLRRLAGLDTQYF.

This sequence joins TRBV30 and TRBJ2-7; maybe TRBD2 (6 bases). Germline loops: CDR1 GTSNPN, CDR2 SVGIG (reference sequence). The V end was cut by 3 bases, the J end by 0 bases, with 15 bases between. The CDR3 is 15 residues long. CDR3 region: CAWRGGVGSSYEQYF. The DNA for the CDR3 is TGTGCCTGGAGGGGCGGGGTGGGGAGCTCCTACGAGCAGTACTTC.

The rearrangement joins TRBV15 to TRBJ1-1; D remains ambiguous. The CDR3 is 12 residues long. V shed 1 base and J shed 5 bases, with 5 bases lying between them. CDR1 is LNHNV and CDR2 is YYDKDF in the germline V gene (reference sequence). In DNA, the CDR3 is TGTGCCACCAGCAGAGGGGAGACTGAAGCTTTCTTT. Amino acid sequence: CATSRGETEAFF.

The gene calls are TRBV7-9 and TRBJ1-1; D remains unclear. This CDR3 comprises 15 residues. CDR1 and CDR2 (germline): SEHNR, FQNEAQ (reference sequence). Trimming removed 1 base at V and 3 bases at J, with 12 bases between. The CDR3 loop is CASSLVYRPDTEAFF. CDR3 DNA: TGTGCCAGCAGCTTAGTTTACAGACCTGACACTGAAGCTTTCTTT.

This sequence joins TRBV28 and TRBJ1-5; TRBD1 matches at 8 bases. The CDR3 is 16 residues long. Looked up from germline, CDR1 is MDHEN and CDR2 is SYDVKM. Trimming at V came to 6 bases and at J to 8 bases, leaving 15 bases not matched to a gene. In nucleotides, the CDR3 is TGTGCCAGCAGCACCGGGAGGACAGGGCTTCGGAAGCCCCAGCATTTT. Residues: CASSTGRTGLRKPQHF.

The rearrangement links TRBV5-6 to TRBJ2-7; D perhaps matches TRBD2 (6 bases). From germline, CDR1 is SGHDT and CDR2 YYEEEE. V was cut by 4 bases and J by 6 bases, with 17 bases left in between. The CDR3 sequence is 14 residues long. The CDR3 loop reads CASSLRGLSGEQYF. CDR3 bases: TGTGCCAGCAGCCTGCGAGGACTATCGGGCGAGCAGTACTTC.

This chain connects TRBV10-2 to TRBJ2-1; D may be TRBD2 (6 bases). V lost 4 bases, J lost 8 bases, and 12 bases lay in between. Germline V gives CDR1 WSHSY, CDR2 SAAADI. CDR3 length: 13 residues. The CDR3: CASSGDFFDEQFF. DNA of the CDR3: TGCGCCAGCAGTGGGGACTTTTTCGATGAGCAGTTCTTC.

V is TRBV5-1 and J is TRBJ1-5; 8 bases fit TRBD1. The CDR3 loop spans 16 amino acids. V shed 4 bases and J 2 bases; nucleotides not matched to a gene: 8. The germline V gene encodes CDR1 SGHRS and CDR2 YFSETQ. CDR3 in amino acids: CASSPSSTGGNQPQHF. CDR3 DNA: TGCGCCAGCAGCCCTTCATCGACAGGGGGCAATCAGCCCCAGCATTTT. The full variable domain, its missing parts supplied by reference TRBV5-1 and TRBJ1-5, is KAGVTQTPRYLIKTRGQQVTLSCSPISGHRSVSWYQQTPGQGLQFLFEYFSETQRNKGNFPGRFSGRQFSNSRSEMNVSTLELGDSALYLCASSPSSTGGNQPQHFGDGTRLSIL.

Only a few counts were recorded for this clone. V and J are TRBV5-1 and TRBJ1-3; TRBD1 is a possible D gene (5 bases). The V gene's germline CDR1 is SGHRS and CDR2 YFSETQ. Trimming removed 4 bases at V and 5 bases at J, with 13 bases between. CDR3 length: 14 amino acids. The CDR3 here is CASSTEGARNTIYF. CDR3 DNA: TGCGCCAGCAGCACAGAAGGGGCAAGAAACACCATATATTTT.

J is TRBJ2-1 and V is TRBV24-1; TRBD1 is a possible D gene (6 bases). V lost 4 bases, J lost 9 bases, and 12 bases lay in between. Germline assignment: CDR1 KGHDR and CDR2 SFDVKD. CDR3 length equals 13 residues. The CDR3 nucleotides read TGTGCCACCAGTGACCCGCCCAGGGGTGAGCAGTTCTTC. Translation gives CATSDPPRGEQFF.

The V call is TRBV5-6, the J call TRBJ2-4, with D perhaps matching TRBD2 (6 bases). Germline assignment: CDR1 SGHDT and CDR2 YYEEEE. Deletions cut 0 bases from V and 0 bases from J, with 10 bases between. The CDR3 length is 16 residues. The CDR3 coding sequence is TGTGCCAGCAGCTTGGCGAGGGGACTAGCCAAAAACATTCAGTACTTC. It is translated as CASSLARGLAKNIQYF.

The chain is built from TRBV6-5 and TRBJ1-6; 9 nucleotides align to TRBD1. The CDR3 has 15 amino acids. The germline V gene encodes CDR1 MNHEY and CDR2 SVGAGI. J was trimmed by 10 bases and V by 0 bases; bases with no gene match: 4. CDR3 DNA: TGTGCCAGCAGTTACTCGAGGGACAGGGTATCACCCCTCCACTTT. Translation: CASSYSRDRVSPLHF.

This rearrangement joins TRBV6-1 to TRBJ1-2; a weak D match, TRBD1 (5 bases). Trimming shortened V by 2 bases and J by 7 bases, and 11 bases separated the two germline ends. The CDR3 has 13 residues. Germline loops: CDR1 MNHNS, CDR2 SASEGT. This CDR3 is CASSEQGLGGYTF. CDR3 nucleotide sequence: TGTGCCAGCAGTGAACAGGGTTTGGGTGGCTACACCTTC.

CDR3: CASSKVDWGSSYEQYF. CDR3 DNA sequence: TGTGCCAGCAGCAAAGTGGATTGGGGCAGCTCCTACGAGCAGTACTTC. The chain joins TRBV21-1 to TRBJ2-7; no DNA check was done on the table's D call, TRBD1. TRBV21-1 is deemed a pseudogene. The CDR3 extends over 16 amino acids.

This chain joins TRBV30 and TRBJ2-3, with D possibly TRBD1 on 6 matching bases. The CDR3 runs 15 residues. Trimming shortened V by 4 bases and J by 1 base, and 15 bases separated the two germline ends. Germline V CDR1 and CDR2: GTSNPN, SVGIG (reference sequence). CDR3 sequence: CAWTRIRGRTDTQYF. For the CDR3, the DNA is TGTGCCTGGACCCGGATCAGGGGACGCACAGATACGCAGTATTTT.